This passage covers 26 T cell receptor beta chains from one sample sequenced in a study of cytomegalovirus exposure and HLA in healthy donors. PCR amplification relied on 60 Vbeta primers (plus 13 Jbeta primers). Method: immunoSEQ multiplex PCR; TCRdb's copy keeps in-frame clones and lacks some. Of roughly 78,000 clones detected, 65% to 70% appear once; the ten largest clones hold roughly 20%. The specimen sequenced was PBMCs. The receptors derive from a man aged 40-49 years in good health and CMV-seropositive.

This clone was seen a few times. The genes are TRBV7-8 and TRBJ1-2, with TRBD1 identical over 7 bases. The germline CDR1 and CDR2 sequences are SGHVS and FQNEAQ. This CDR3 has 15 amino acids. Unmatched junction bases numbered 9, after V lost 4 bases and J lost 4 bases. CDR3 region: CASSSPLTGTYGYTF. CDR3 in DNA: TGTGCCAGCAGCTCCCCTCTGACAGGGACCTATGGCTACACCTTC.

V usage is TRBV5-6 and J usage is TRBJ2-4, with D possibly matching TRBD1 (6 bases). Germline CDR1 is SGHDT and CDR2 is YYEEEE. The CDR3 is 14 residues long. Trimming left V 2 bases short and J 5 bases short, with 11 bases between. As DNA, the CDR3 is TGTGCCAGCAGCTTCATCAGGACAGAAAACATTCAGTACTTC. It is translated as CASSFIRTENIQYF.

About this clone itself: This sample includes further DNA sequences coding for the same CDR3. The gene calls are TRBV5-4 and TRBJ2-3; possibly TRBD1 for D (6 bases). The CDR3 extends over 14 amino acids. In germline, CDR1 is SGHNT, CDR2 YYREEE (reference sequence). V dropped 0 bases and J dropped 1 base, with 6 bases sitting between them. In DNA form, the CDR3 reads TGTGCCAGCAGCTTGGAGGGGGGCACAGATACGCAGTATTTT. It yields the protein CASSLEGGTDTQYF.

This clone has a handful of counts. The chain is built from TRBV7-8 and TRBJ1-1; 7 nucleotides match TRBD1. The length of the CDR3 is 13 residues. Germline CDR1 and CDR2: SGHVS and FQNEAQ. Trimming cost V 5 bases and J 3 bases; bases outside gene matches: 3. CDR3 coding DNA: TGTGCCAGCAGCAGCGACAGGGACACTGAAGCTTTCTTT. It encodes CASSSDRDTEAFF.

The chain links TRBV5-8 to TRBJ2-1; a possible D gene is TRBD2 (5 bases). V shed 4 bases and J shed 2 bases, with 13 bases lying between them. The CDR3 contains 15 residues. The V gene's germline CDR1 is SGHTS and CDR2 YDEGEE. The CDR3: CASSRLPNTYNEQFF. CDR3 sequence (DNA): TGTGCCAGCAGCCGACTACCTAATACCTACAATGAGCAGTTCTTC.

This rearrangement joins TRBV7-2 to TRBJ2-7; D is undetermined. Trimming stripped 5 bases from V and 3 bases from J, with 11 bases between. This CDR3 spans 13 amino acids. The germline gives CDR1 SGHTA, CDR2 FQGNSA. The CDR3 DNA reads TGTGCCAGCAGCCCCCCCCGTGTCTACGAGCAGTACTTC. It yields the protein CASSPPRVYEQYF.

The J gene is TRBJ1-2, the V gene TRBV14; perhaps TRBD1 as D (6 bases). The CDR3 loop spans 16 amino acids. In germline, CDR1 is SGHDN, CDR2 FVKESK. V lost 1 base, J lost 7 bases, and 19 bases lay in between. DNA of the CDR3: TGTGCCAGCAGCCAAGTAAGGGGGAAGACAGGTGGTGGCTACACCTTC. This translates into CASSQVRGKTGGGYTF.

This clone occurred a few times. The V gene is TRBV18, the J gene TRBJ1-2, with D possibly being TRBD1 (6 bases). V was cut by 5 bases and J by 2 bases, with 9 bases left in between. The CDR3 runs to 13 residues. The germline V gene encodes CDR1 KGHSH and CDR2 LQKENI. The CDR3 DNA reads TGTGCCAGCTCAGGGGGCCAGAACTATGGCTACACCTTC. Residues: CASSGGQNYGYTF.

The chain joins TRBV6-1 to TRBJ1-1, with D possibly TRBD1 on 6 matching bases. CDR1 and CDR2 (germline): MNHNS, SASEGT. The CDR3 covers 14 residues. Trimming stripped 6 bases from V and 3 bases from J, with 14 bases between. The CDR3 loop reads CASRITGSHTEAFF. The CDR3 nucleotides are TGTGCCAGCAGAATAACAGGGAGTCACACTGAAGCTTTCTTT.

The rearrangement links TRBV19 to TRBJ2-1, with 10 bases identical to TRBD1. V dropped 6 bases and J dropped 5; count of bases not matched to a gene: 7. CDR3 length: 15 residues. Germline V gene sequence: CDR1 LNHDA, CDR2 SQIVND (reference sequence). Here the CDR3 reads CASSRQGARNNEQFF. The CDR3 region has the DNA TGTGCCAGTAGCCGACAGGGGGCGCGGAACAATGAGCAGTTCTTC.

This chain uses TRBV19 with TRBJ2-1; D is perhaps TRBD2 (6 bases). CDR3 length: 13 residues. CDR1 and CDR2 (germline): LNHDA, SQIVND (reference sequence). Trimming cost V 5 bases and J 10 bases, with 15 bases left between them. This chain's CDR3 is CASSGGLAREQFF. The CDR3 DNA sequence: TGTGCCAGTAGTGGGGGACTCGCAAGGGAGCAGTTCTTC.

This sequence joins TRBV6-1 and TRBJ1-6; the match to TRBD1 covers 8 bases. CDR1 and CDR2 from the germline V gene are MNHNS and SASEGT. This CDR3 contains 14 residues. Losses at the gene ends were 3 bases for V and 8 bases for J; bases not matched to a gene: 3. CDR3 loop: CASSEGQADSPLHF. Written as DNA, the CDR3 is TGTGCCAGCAGTGAGGGACAGGCGGATTCACCCCTCCACTTT.

The V and J genes are TRBV7-9 and TRBJ2-7; weak D call: TRBD1 (5 bases). From germline, CDR1 is SEHNR and CDR2 FQNEAQ (reference sequence). This CDR3 is 13 amino acids long. Trimming left V 3 bases short and J 2 bases short, with 8 bases between. The CDR3 protein is CASSLGRAYEQYF. As DNA, the CDR3 is TGTGCCAGCAGCTTGGGGCGAGCCTACGAGCAGTACTTC. The whole variable domain, filled in from reference TRBV7-9 and TRBJ2-7, reads DTGVSQNPRHKITKRGQNVTFRCDPISEHNRLYWYRQTLGQGPEFLTYFQNEAQLEKSRLLSDRFSAERPKGSFSTLEIQRTEQGDSAMYLCASSLGRAYEQYFGPGTRLTVT.

The chain links TRBV7-9 to TRBJ1-1; the D is unclear. Trimming took off 1 base at V and 4 bases at J, with 4 bases between the two ends. This CDR3 is built from 12 residues. Germline V gene sequence: CDR1 SEHNR, CDR2 FQNEAQ (reference sequence). DNA of the CDR3: TGTGCCAGCAGCTTAGGGAGCACTGAAGCTTTCTTT. As protein: CASSLGSTEAFF.

V usage is TRBV6-5 and J usage is TRBJ2-2; 7 positions match TRBD2. The CDR3 totals 16 residues. Germline V CDR1 and CDR2: MNHEY, SVGAGI. V shed 2 bases and J 8 bases; nucleotides not matched to a gene: 11. For the CDR3, the DNA is TGTGCCAGCAGTTACAGCTGGGGGACTACCACGGGGGAGCTGTTTTTT. Amino acids: CASSYSWGTTTGELFF.

The chain joins TRBV28 to TRBJ1-6; the D gene is possibly TRBD1 (6 bases). This CDR3 has 14 residues. V lost 6 bases and J lost 9, with 15 bases in between. The germline V gene has CDR1 MDHEN and CDR2 SYDVKM. This chain's CDR3 is CASSVQGGVSPLHF. DNA of the CDR3: TGTGCCAGCAGCGTACAGGGTGGGGTTTCACCCCTCCACTTT. The whole variable domain, filled in from reference TRBV28 and TRBJ1-6, reads DVKVTQSSRYLVKRTGEKVFLECVQDMDHENMFWYRQDPGLGLRLIYFSYDVKMKEKGDIPEGYSVSREKKERFSLILESASTNQTSMYLCASSVQGGVSPLHFGNGTRLTVT.

This clone appeared once. The rearrangement joins TRBV6-1 to TRBJ2-3, with 14 bases that match TRBD2. Trimming removed 4 bases from V and 3 bases from J; junction bases left unmatched: 12. Germline V gene data show CDR1 as MNHNS and CDR2 as SASEGT. The CDR3 consists of 19 residues. CDR3 DNA: TGTGCCAGCAGTGCCCCGGGACTAGCGGGGGAGCCAGGGACAGATACGCAGTATTTT. This encodes CASSAPGLAGEPGTDTQYF.

For this clone: The junction departs from germline at one end; a sequencing error may be responsible. The V and J genes are TRBV7-2 and TRBJ1-6; D unclear. CDR3 length equals 14 residues. Germline-derived CDR1 and CDR2 are SGHTA and FQGNSA. DNA for the CDR3: TGTGCCAGCAGCTTTGGTTTCTATAATTCCCCCCTCCACTTT. Protein sequence: CASSFGFYNSPLHF.

This clone was observed a handful of times. The rearrangement links TRBV5-1 to TRBJ2-7; D unresolved. The CDR3 is made up of 14 amino acids. With 1 base removed from V and 2 bases from J, the gap between germline ends came to 10 bases. CDR1 and CDR2 from the germline V gene are SGHRS and YFSETQ. The CDR3 reads CASSLSPGTYEQYF. Here the CDR3 DNA reads TGCGCCAGCAGCTTGAGTCCAGGAACCTACGAGCAGTACTTC.

The rearrangement uses TRBV5-4 and TRBJ1-5; tentatively, D is TRBD1 (6 bases). The CDR3 is 15 amino acids. V lost 5 bases and J 0 bases, leaving 12 bases between the germline ends. Germline CDR1 is SGHNT and CDR2 is YYREEE (reference sequence). CDR3 protein: CASRRGQYSNQPQHF. The CDR3 coding sequence is TGTGCCAGCAGGAGAGGACAGTATAGCAATCAGCCCCAGCATTTT.

The gene calls are TRBV4-1 and TRBJ2-5, with TRBD2 matching 8 bases. The J segment lost 5 bases and the V segment lost 0 bases, leaving 5 bases of the junction unmatched. The CDR3 sequence is 15 residues long. Germline CDR1 MGHRA, CDR2 YSYEKL. The CDR3 loop reads CASSQDNGGAETQYF. DNA of the CDR3: TGCGCCAGCAGCCAAGATAACGGGGGGGCGGAGACCCAGTACTTC.

The genes are TRBV4-3 and TRBJ1-5; TRBD1 matches at 7 bases. The V gene's germline CDR1 is LGHNA and CDR2 YSLEER. This CDR3 spans 16 amino acids. The V gene end was trimmed by 0 bases and the J gene end by 4 bases; junction bases not matched to a gene: 6. CDR3 protein: CASSQDWGQFNQPQHF. The DNA for the CDR3 is TGCGCCAGCAGCCAAGATTGGGGACAGTTTAATCAGCCCCAGCATTTT.

For the CDR3, the DNA is TGTGCCAGCAGCCAAGATGGGCTGGGACAGAGCTCCTACGAGCAGTACTTC. This sequence encodes CASSQDGLGQSSYEQYF. The chain employs TRBV4-2 and TRBJ2-7; 7 bases match TRBD1. The CDR3 is 17 residues long. Germline CDR1 LGHNA, CDR2 YNFKEQ. The J segment lost 0 bases and the V segment lost 0 bases, leaving 8 bases of the junction unmatched.

The chain has TRBV5-6 and TRBJ2-5; no firm D call. TRBJ2-7 explains the end of the DNA better; the J call may be wrong. Germline CDR1 is SGHDT and CDR2 is YYEEEE. This CDR3 comprises 11 residues. The CDR3 DNA reads TGTGCCAGCAGCTTGGGGGCCGAGCAGTACTTC. Protein product: CASSLGAEQYF.

This clone has only a few counts. The V and J genes are TRBV28 and TRBJ2-7; 10 bases agree with TRBD2. With V trimmed by 4 bases and J by 4 bases, 4 bases remained unmatched. The CDR3 runs 14 residues. CDR1 is MDHEN, CDR2 SYDVKM, per germline. CDR3: CASSSLSGGYEQYF. CDR3 nucleotides: TGTGCCAGCAGTTCCCTTAGCGGGGGGTACGAGCAGTACTTC. Filled out from reference TRBV28 and TRBJ2-7, the complete variable domain reads DVKVTQSSRYLVKRTGEKVFLECVQDMDHENMFWYRQDPGLGLRLIYFSYDVKMKEKGDIPEGYSVSREKKERFSLILESASTNQTSMYLCASSSLSGGYEQYFGPGTRLTVT.

This clone was detected a few times. The chain couples TRBV7-2 to TRBJ2-5; 8 bases map to TRBD1. Trimming at V came to 8 bases and at J to 3 bases, leaving 5 bases not matched to a gene. The CDR3 covers 13 residues. CDR1 is SGHTA and CDR2 is FQGNSA in the germline V gene. The CDR3, as DNA: TGTGCCAGCCGGACGGGACAGGAAGAGACCCAGTACTTC. It encodes CASRTGQEETQYF.